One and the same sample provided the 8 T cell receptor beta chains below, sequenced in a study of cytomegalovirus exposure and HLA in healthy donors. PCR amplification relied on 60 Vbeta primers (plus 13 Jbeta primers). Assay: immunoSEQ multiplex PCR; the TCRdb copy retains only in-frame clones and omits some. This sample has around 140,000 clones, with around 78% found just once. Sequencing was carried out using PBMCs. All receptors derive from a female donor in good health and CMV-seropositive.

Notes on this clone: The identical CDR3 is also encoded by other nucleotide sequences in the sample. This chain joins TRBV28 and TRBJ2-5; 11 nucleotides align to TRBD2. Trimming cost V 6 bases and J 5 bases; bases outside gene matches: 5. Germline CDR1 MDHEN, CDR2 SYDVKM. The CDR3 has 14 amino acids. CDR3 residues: CASRLAGGGETQYF. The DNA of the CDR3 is TGTGCCAGCAGATTAGCGGGGGGGGGCGAGACCCAGTACTTC.

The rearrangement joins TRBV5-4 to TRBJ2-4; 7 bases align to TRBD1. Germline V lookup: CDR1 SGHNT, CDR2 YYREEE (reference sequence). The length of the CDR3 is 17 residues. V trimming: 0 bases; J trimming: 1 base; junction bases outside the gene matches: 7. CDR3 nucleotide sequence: TGTGCCAGCAGCTTGGTCTATACAGGGGAGGCCAAAAACATTCAGTACTTC. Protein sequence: CASSLVYTGEAKNIQYF.

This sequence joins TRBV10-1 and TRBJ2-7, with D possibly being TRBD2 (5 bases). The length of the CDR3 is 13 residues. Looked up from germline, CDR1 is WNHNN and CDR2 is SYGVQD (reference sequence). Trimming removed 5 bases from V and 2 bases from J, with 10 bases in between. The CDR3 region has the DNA TGCGCCAGCAGTCCTGGGAGCGCCTACGAGCAGTACTTC. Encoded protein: CASSPGSAYEQYF.

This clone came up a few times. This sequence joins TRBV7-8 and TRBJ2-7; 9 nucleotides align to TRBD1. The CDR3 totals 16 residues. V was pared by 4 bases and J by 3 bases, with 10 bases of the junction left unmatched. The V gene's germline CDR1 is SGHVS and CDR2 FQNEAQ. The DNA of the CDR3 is TGTGCCAGCAGCTCCCGACGGGACAGGGCGCGCTACGAGCAGTACTTC. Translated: CASSSRRDRARYEQYF.

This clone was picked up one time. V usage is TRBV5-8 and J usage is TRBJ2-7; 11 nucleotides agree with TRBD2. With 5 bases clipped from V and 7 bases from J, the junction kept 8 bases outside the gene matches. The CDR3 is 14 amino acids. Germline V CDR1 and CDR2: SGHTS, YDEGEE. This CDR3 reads CASRKIAGGREQYF. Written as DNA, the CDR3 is TGTGCCAGCAGGAAAATAGCGGGGGGGCGGGAGCAGTACTTC.

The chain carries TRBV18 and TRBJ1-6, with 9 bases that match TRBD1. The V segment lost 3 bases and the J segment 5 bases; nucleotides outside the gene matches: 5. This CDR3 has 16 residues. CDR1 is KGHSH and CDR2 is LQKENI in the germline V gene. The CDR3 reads CASSPSGTGNNSPLHF. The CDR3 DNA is TGTGCCAGCTCACCCTCCGGGACAGGGAATAATTCACCCCTCCACTTT.

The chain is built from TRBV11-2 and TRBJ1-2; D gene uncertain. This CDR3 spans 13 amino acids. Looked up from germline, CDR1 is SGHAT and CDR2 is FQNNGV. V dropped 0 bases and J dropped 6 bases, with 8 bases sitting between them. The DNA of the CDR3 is TGTGCCAGCAGCTTAGACCGACGGGATGGCTACACCTTC. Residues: CASSLDRRDGYTF.

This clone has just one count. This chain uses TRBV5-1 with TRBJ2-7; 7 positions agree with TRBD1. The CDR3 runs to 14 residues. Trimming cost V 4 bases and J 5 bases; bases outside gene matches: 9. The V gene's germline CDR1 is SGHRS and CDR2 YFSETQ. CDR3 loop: CASSTGVAGHEQYF. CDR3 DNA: TGCGCCAGCAGCACAGGGGTCGCAGGACACGAGCAGTACTTC.